Listed below are T cell receptor beta chains from one sample, sequenced in a study of blood T cell repertoires in COVID-19. Measured with immunoSEQ multiplex PCR; TCRdb has only the in-frame clones, and not every one. Found here are 45,000 to 50,000 clones, nearly 85% of them singletons; the top ten hold approximately 7.6%. Sequencing was carried out using peripheral blood. The receptors come from an elderly man in a cohort sampled during active COVID-19. Each CDR3 is given with its conserved first and last residue. Fields, in order: D gene, J gene, V gene, clone size, CDR3 protein, CDR3 DNA. The D gene is left open where the match is weak. Clone size appears in some rows only: once, few, many, or a class for an expanded clone.

>TRBD1|TRBJ2-7|TRBV6-2/TRBV6-3|-
CASSYSVGQGAYEQYF
TGTGCCAGCAGTTACTCGGTGGGACAGGGGGCCTACGAGCAGTACTTC
>-|TRBJ2-7|TRBV6-9|-
CASSYALTGIYEQYF
TGTGCCAGCAGTTACGCGCTGACAGGAATCTACGAGCAGTACTTC
>-|TRBJ2-5|TRBV5-1|-
CASSFFPQETQYF
TGCGCCAGCAGCTTCTTTCCTCAAGAGACCCAGTACTTC
>-|TRBJ1-5|TRBV27|-
CASSLKGPGNQPQHF
TGTGCCAGCAGTTTAAAGGGGCCGGGCAATCAGCCCCAGCATTTT
>-|TRBJ2-2|TRBV7-2|-
CASSLIRGNTGELFF
TGTGCCAGCAGCTTGATACGGGGGAACACCGGGGAGCTGTTTTTT
>-|TRBJ1-1|TRBV7-9|-
CASSLDRTRGTEAFF
TGTGCCAGCAGCTTAGACCGGACAAGGGGCACTGAAGCTTTCTTT
>TRBD2|TRBJ2-1|TRBV6-4|few
CASSDRGLAGGLENEQFF
TGTGCCAGCAGTGACCGAGGACTAGCGGGAGGGTTGGAAAATGAGCAGTTCTTC
>TRBD2|TRBJ2-7|TRBV6-6|medium-sized
CASSVAGGPYEQYF
TGTGCCAGCAGTGTAGCGGGAGGGCCTTACGAGCAGTACTTC
>TRBD1|TRBJ1-1|TRBV29-1|-
CSVGQGAEAFF
TGCAGCGTCGGACAGGGGGCTGAAGCTTTCTTT
>TRBD2|TRBJ2-1|TRBV30|-
CAWKGRGSYNEQFF
TGTGCCTGGAAAGGGAGGGGTTCCTACAATGAGCAGTTCTTC
>TRBD2|TRBJ2-3|TRBV28|-
CASRGLAGGLTDTQYF
TGTGCCAGCAGGGGACTAGCGGGGGGCCTCACAGATACGCAGTATTTT
>-|TRBJ2-1|TRBV5-1|-
CASSEPAGEQFF
TGCGCCAGCAGCGAGCCCGCAGGTGAGCAGTTCTTC
>TRBD1|TRBJ1-2|TRBV6-5|-
CASRGTVNYGYTF
TGTGCCAGCAGGGGGACAGTTAACTATGGCTACACCTTC
>-|TRBJ2-7|TRBV9|few
CASSAQDSPGYEQYF
TGTGCCAGCAGCGCCCAGGACTCACCTGGCTACGAGCAGTACTTC
>-|TRBJ1-1|TRBV7-9|once
CASSLGTNTEAFF
TGTGCCAGCAGCTTAGGGACTAACACTGAAGCTTTCTTT
>-|TRBJ2-7|TRBV29-1|-
CSVARGPNNYEQYF
TGCAGCGTTGCGCGTGGGCCTAACAACTACGAGCAGTACTTC
>TRBD1|TRBJ2-2|TRBV5-4|-
CASSLGQGAAGELFF
TGTGCCAGCAGCTTGGGGCAGGGGGCCGCCGGGGAGCTGTTTTTT
>TRBD1|TRBJ2-1|TRBV7-9|-
CASSSGTGEGDEQFF
TGTGCCAGCAGCTCCGGGACAGGGGAAGGGGATGAGCAGTTCTTC
>-|TRBJ2-1|TRBV4-1|-
CASRRDSLNEQFF
TGCGCCAGCAGGCGGGACAGTTTAAATGAGCAGTTCTTC
>-|TRBJ2-5|TRBV11-2|once
CASSLGFLLHF
TGTGCCAGCAGCTTAGGTTTCCTTCTCCACTTC
>-|TRBJ2-3|TRBV7-9|-
CASSPGSTDTQYF
TGTGCCAGCAGCCCAGGGAGCACAGATACGCAGTATTTT
>-|TRBJ2-7|TRBV28|-
CASSLYSTGSYEQYF
TGTGCCAGCAGTTTATATAGTACAGGCTCCTACGAGCAGTACTTC
>TRBD2|TRBJ2-1|TRBV2|-
CASKGLAHEQFF
TGTGCCAGCAAAGGACTAGCCCATGAGCAGTTCTTC
>TRBD1|TRBJ2-3|TRBV28|few
CASRAGTGTDTQYF
TGTGCCAGCAGAGCCGGGACAGGCACAGATACGCAGTATTTT
>TRBD1|TRBJ1-5|TRBV30|-
CAWRGQGLPSNQPQHF
TGTGCCTGGAGGGGACAGGGGCTCCCTAGCAATCAGCCCCAGCATTTT
>TRBD1|TRBJ1-1|TRBV5-4|once
CASSRRDRENTEAFF
TGTGCCAGCAGCCGCCGGGACAGGGAGAACACTGAAGCTTTCTTT
>-|TRBJ2-6|TRBV9|-
CASSFRGYGANVLTF
TGTGCCAGCAGCTTCAGGGGTTATGGGGCCAACGTCCTGACTTTC
>TRBD2|TRBJ2-1|TRBV20-1|-
CSASGGTSGRTHEQFF
TGCAGTGCTAGTGGGGGGACTAGCGGGCGGACCCATGAGCAGTTCTTC
>TRBD2|TRBJ2-3|TRBV2|-
CASTKGTSGSITDTQYF
TGTGCCAGCACTAAAGGGACTAGCGGGAGTATAACAGATACGCAGTATTTT
>-|TRBJ2-5|TRBV5-1|-
CASSPAAVGFGQETQYF
TGCGCCAGCAGCCCCGCGGCGGTCGGATTCGGACAAGAGACCCAGTACTTC
>TRBD1|TRBJ1-5|TRBV6-5|-
CASSQQGADQPQHF
TGTGCCAGCAGCCAGCAGGGGGCTGATCAGCCCCAGCATTTT
>TRBD1|TRBJ1-2|TRBV5-1|-
CASSREGAFNYGYTF
TGCGCCAGCAGCCGAGAGGGGGCTTTCAACTATGGCTACACCTTC
>-|TRBJ1-1|TRBV12-5|-
CASGLGGGWTEAFF
TGTGCTAGTGGTTTAGGGGGGGGTTGGACTGAAGCTTTCTTT
>-|TRBJ2-3|TRBV7-8|-
CASSQRGGTADTQYF
TGTGCCAGCAGCCAAAGGGGGGGAACGGCAGATACGCAGTATTTT
>TRBD2|TRBJ2-1|TRBV29-1|-
CSVVLSGSFGSYNEQFF
TGCAGCGTTGTGCTTAGCGGGAGTTTCGGCTCCTACAATGAGCAGTTCTTC
>-|TRBJ1-2|TRBV9|once
CASSRLQSGVYGYTF
TGTGCCAGCAGCCGTCTTCAGTCAGGGGTCTATGGCTACACCTTC
>-|TRBJ1-4|TRBV19|-
CASSIGRGLEEKLFF
TGTGCCAGTAGTATAGGAAGGGGACTCGAAGAAAAACTGTTTTTT
>-|TRBJ1-5|TRBV5-1|-
CASSSSVNQPQHF
TGCGCCAGCAGCTCTTCAGTCAATCAGCCCCAGCATTTT
>TRBD1|TRBJ1-1|TRBV7-3|-
CASSLTPGGFTEAFF
TGTGCCAGCAGCTTAACTCCAGGGGGTTTCACTGAAGCTTTCTTT
>-|TRBJ1-4|TRBV28|-
CASSRTANEKLFF
TGTGCCAGCAGCCGTACGGCTAATGAAAAACTGTTTTTT
>TRBD1|TRBJ1-6|TRBV7-2|-
CASSWTGYNSPLHF
TGTGCCAGCAGCTGGACAGGCTATAATTCACCCCTCCACTTT
>TRBD2|TRBJ2-3|TRBV3-1/TRBV3-2|-
CASSQGTGGDTQYF
TGTGCCAGCAGCCAAGGGACGGGGGGAGATACGCAGTATTTT
>TRBD1|TRBJ1-5|TRBV27|-
CASSLTGTQPQHF
TGTGCCAGCAGTTTGACAGGGACTCAGCCCCAGCATTTT
>-|TRBJ2-3|TRBV6-1|-
CASSEARLYTDTQYF
TGTGCCAGCAGTGAAGCCAGGTTATACACAGATACGCAGTATTTT
>-|TRBJ2-1|TRBV9|-
CASSVEWRANEQFF
TGTGCCAGCAGCGTAGAATGGAGGGCCAATGAGCAGTTCTTC
>TRBD1|TRBJ1-5|TRBV7-2|-
CASSSQTGIKPQHF
TGTGCCAGCAGCTCACAGACAGGGATTAAGCCCCAGCATTTT
>-|TRBJ2-5|TRBV28|-
CASTSPGRDRETQYF
TGTGCCAGCACATCCCCAGGGCGGGATCGGGAGACCCAGTACTTC
>-|TRBJ2-1|TRBV6-5|-
CASSYSWRARNNEQFF
TGTGCCAGCAGTTACTCATGGCGGGCGCGTAACAATGAGCAGTTCTTC
>-|TRBJ2-3|TRBV10-3|-
CAIGDTQYF
TGTGCCATCGGCGATACGCAGTATTTT
>TRBD1|TRBJ2-7|TRBV13|-
CASSPRDRVTNEQYF
TGTGCCAGCAGCCCCCGGGACAGGGTCACCAACGAGCAGTACTTC
>-|TRBJ2-3|TRBV10-3|-
CAVRSTDTQYF
TGTGCCGTACGGTCCACAGATACGCAGTATTTT
>-|TRBJ2-5|TRBV27|-
CASSFLGTPGETQYF
TGTGCCAGCAGTTTTTTGGGGACACCCGGAGAGACCCAGTACTTC
>TRBD2|TRBJ2-7|TRBV4-3|-
CASSPGTSGRSYEQYF
TGCGCCAGCAGCCCAGGGACTAGCGGGAGGTCCTACGAGCAGTACTTC
>TRBD2|TRBJ2-1|TRBV7-2|-
CASSFSGTGSYNEQFF
TGTGCCAGCAGCTTTAGCGGGACCGGTTCCTACAATGAGCAGTTCTTC